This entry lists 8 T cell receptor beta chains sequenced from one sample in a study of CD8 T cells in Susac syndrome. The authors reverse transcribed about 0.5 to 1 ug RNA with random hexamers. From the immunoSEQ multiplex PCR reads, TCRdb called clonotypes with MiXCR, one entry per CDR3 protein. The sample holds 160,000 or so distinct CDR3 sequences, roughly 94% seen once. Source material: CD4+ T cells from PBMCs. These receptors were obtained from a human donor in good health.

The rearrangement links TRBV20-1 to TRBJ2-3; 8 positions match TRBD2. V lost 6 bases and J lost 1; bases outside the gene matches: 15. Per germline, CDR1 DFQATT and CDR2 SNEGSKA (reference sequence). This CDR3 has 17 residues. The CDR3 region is CSAPTSEGTGGTDTQYF. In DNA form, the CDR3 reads TGCAGTGCGCCGACTAGCGAGGGCACCGGCGGCACAGATACGCAGTATTTT.

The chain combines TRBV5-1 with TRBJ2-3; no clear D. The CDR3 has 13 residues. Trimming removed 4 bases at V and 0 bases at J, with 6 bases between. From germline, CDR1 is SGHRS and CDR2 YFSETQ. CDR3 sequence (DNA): TGCGCCAGCAGCATGAGTAGCACAGATACGCAGTATTTT. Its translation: CASSMSSTDTQYF.

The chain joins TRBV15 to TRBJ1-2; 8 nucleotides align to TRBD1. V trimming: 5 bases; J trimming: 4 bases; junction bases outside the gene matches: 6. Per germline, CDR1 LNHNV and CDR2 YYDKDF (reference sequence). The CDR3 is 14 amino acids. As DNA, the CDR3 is TGTGCCACCAGCGGCCGGGACAGGCTCTATGGCTACACCTTC. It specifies CATSGRDRLYGYTF. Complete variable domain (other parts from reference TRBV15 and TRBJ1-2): DAMVIQNPRYQVTQFGKPVTLSCSQTLNHNVMYWYQQKSSQAPKLLFHYYDKDFNNEADTPDNFQSRRPNTSFCFLDIRSPGLGDTAMYLCATSGRDRLYGYTFGSGTRLTVV.

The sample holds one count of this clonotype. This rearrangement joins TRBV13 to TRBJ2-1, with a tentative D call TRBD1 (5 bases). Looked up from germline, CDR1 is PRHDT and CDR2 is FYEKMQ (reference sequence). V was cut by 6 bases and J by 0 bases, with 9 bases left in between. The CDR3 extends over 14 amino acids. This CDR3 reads CASRNRSSYNEQFF. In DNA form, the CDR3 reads TGTGCCAGCAGAAACAGGTCCTCCTACAATGAGCAGTTCTTC. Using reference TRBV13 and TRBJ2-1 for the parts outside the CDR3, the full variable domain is AAGVIQSPRHLIKEKRETATLKCYPIPRHDTVYWYQQGPGQDPQFLISFYEKMQSDKGSIPDRFSAQQFSDYHSELNMSSLELGDSALYFCASRNRSSYNEQFFGPGTRLTVL.

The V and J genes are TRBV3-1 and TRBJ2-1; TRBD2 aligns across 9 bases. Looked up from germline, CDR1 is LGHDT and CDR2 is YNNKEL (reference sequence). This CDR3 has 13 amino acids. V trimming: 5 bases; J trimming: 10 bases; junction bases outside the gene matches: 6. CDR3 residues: CASSSTSGREQFF. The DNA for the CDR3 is TGTGCCAGCAGCTCGACTAGCGGTCGGGAGCAGTTCTTC.

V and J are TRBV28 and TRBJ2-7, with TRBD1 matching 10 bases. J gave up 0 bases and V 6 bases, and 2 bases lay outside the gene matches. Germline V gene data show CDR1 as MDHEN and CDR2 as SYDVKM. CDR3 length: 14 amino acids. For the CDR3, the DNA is TGTGCCAGCAGACGGACAGGGGGCTCCTACGAGCAGTACTTC. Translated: CASRRTGGSYEQYF. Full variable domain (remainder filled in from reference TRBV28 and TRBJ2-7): DVKVTQSSRYLVKRTGEKVFLECVQDMDHENMFWYRQDPGLGLRLIYFSYDVKMKEKGDIPEGYSVSREKKERFSLILESASTNQTSMYLCASRRTGGSYEQYFGPGTRLTVT.

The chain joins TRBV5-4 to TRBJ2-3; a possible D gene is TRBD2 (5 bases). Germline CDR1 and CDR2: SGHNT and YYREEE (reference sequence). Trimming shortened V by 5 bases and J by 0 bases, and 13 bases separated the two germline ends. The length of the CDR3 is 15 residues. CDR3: CASRAAASSTDTQYF. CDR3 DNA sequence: TGTGCCAGCAGAGCGGCGGCGTCTAGCACAGATACGCAGTATTTT.

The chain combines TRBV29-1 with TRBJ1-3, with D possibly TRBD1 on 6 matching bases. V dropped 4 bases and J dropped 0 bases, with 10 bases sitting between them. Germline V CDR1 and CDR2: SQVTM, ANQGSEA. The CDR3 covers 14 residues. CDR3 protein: CSVGGTNSGNTIYF. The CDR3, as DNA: TGCAGCGTTGGGGGGACAAACTCTGGAAACACCATATATTTT.